This T cell receptor (beta chain) emerged from a study of blood T cell repertoires in COVID-19. Study details: The samples span acute and convalescent COVID-19 from the United States, Italy and Spain.

The method was immunoSEQ multiplex PCR; TCRdb's version includes in-frame clones alone and lacks a portion of them. Altogether 150,000 or so clones are present, 79% being singletons, with the ten largest covering around 8.1%. V gave up 4 bases and J gave up 0 bases, with 16 bases separating them. The CDR3 covers 18 residues. Germline V gene sequence: CDR1 SGHTA, CDR2 FQGTGA. The Seattle patients, enrolled during active infection, were followed longitudinally. The sequence was obtained from a woman aged 55-75 years with COVID-19, enrolled during active disease. Specimen: peripheral blood. The rearrangement links TRBV7-3 to TRBJ2-6; D uncertain. The CDR3 DNA is TGTGCCAGCAGCTACCACCGAACTTTGAACTCTGGGGCCAACGTCCTGACTTTC. This sequence encodes CASSYHRTLNSGANVLTF.